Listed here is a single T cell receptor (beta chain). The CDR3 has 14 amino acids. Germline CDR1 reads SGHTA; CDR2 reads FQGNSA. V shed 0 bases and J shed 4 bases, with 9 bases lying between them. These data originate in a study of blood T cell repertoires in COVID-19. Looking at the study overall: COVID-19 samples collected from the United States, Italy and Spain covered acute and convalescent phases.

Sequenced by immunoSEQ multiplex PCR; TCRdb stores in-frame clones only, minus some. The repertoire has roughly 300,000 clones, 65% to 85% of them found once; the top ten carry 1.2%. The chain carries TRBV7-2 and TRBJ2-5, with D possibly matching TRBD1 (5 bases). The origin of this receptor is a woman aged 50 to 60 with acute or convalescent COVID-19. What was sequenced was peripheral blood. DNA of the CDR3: TGTGCCAGCAGCTTAGCGCAGGGCTTAGAGACCCAGTACTTC. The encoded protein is CASSLAQGLETQYF.